Included here is one TCR beta chain sequence, with context. Its target is unknown. V lost 0 bases and J 2 bases, leaving 7 bases between the germline ends. Germline CDR1 is KGHSH and CDR2 is LQKENI. The CDR3 covers 14 residues. The sample originates from a study of cytomegalovirus exposure and HLA in healthy donors. Study-wide results and limits: A list of 150 to 200 TCR beta chains associated with cytomegalovirus was given. Accounts indicate the classifier identified cytomegalovirus status with strong specificity and sensitivity.

Assay used: immunoSEQ multiplex PCR; TCRdb lists only in-frame clones, some missing. Seen here are over 200,000 clones, around 87% observed once, and the top ten hold about 2%. Sequenced input: PBMCs. The chain joins TRBV18 to TRBJ2-5, with D possibly being TRBD2 (5 bases). This TCR derives from a woman younger than 35 in good health and CMV-seropositive. This CDR3 reads CASSPPSEQETQYF. The CDR3 bases are TGTGCCAGCTCACCACCTAGCGAGCAAGAGACCCAGTACTTC.